These 25 T cell receptor beta chains share one sample of origin, sequenced in a study of OX40 agonist ivuxolimab in advanced cancers. Produced via immunoSEQ multiplex PCR; TCRdb's table is partial and in-frame only. The sample yields tens of thousands of clones, around 82% seen once. The sequencing used CD4+ or CD8+ T cells sorted from blood, collected in a trial of the OX40 agonist ivuxolimab. These receptors were taken from an adult with an advanced solid tumor such as melanoma, head and neck, liver or kidney cancer.

This clone was detected a few times. The V and J genes are TRBV28 and TRBJ2-4; the D is unclear. From germline, CDR1 is MDHEN and CDR2 SYDVKM. The V gene lost 8 bases and the J gene lost 0 bases, with 11 bases spanning the gap. The CDR3 is 14 residues long. The CDR3 sequence: CASALWEAKNIQYF. The CDR3 nucleotides are TGTGCCAGCGCCCTGTGGGAAGCCAAAAACATTCAGTACTTC. The full variable domain, its missing parts supplied by reference TRBV28 and TRBJ2-4, is DVKVTQSSRYLVKRTGEKVFLECVQDMDHENMFWYRQDPGLGLRLIYFSYDVKMKEKGDIPEGYSVSREKKERFSLILESASTNQTSMYLCASALWEAKNIQYFGAGTRLSVL.

The chain carries TRBV10-1 and TRBJ2-7; no definite D call. This CDR3 has 11 residues. The V end lost 3 bases, the J end lost 7 bases, and 7 bases lay between the germline ends. Germline CDR1 reads WNHNN; CDR2 reads SYGVQD (reference sequence). Here the CDR3 reads CASSEYLEQYF. The CDR3 coding sequence is TGCGCCAGCAGTGAATATCTGGAGCAGTACTTC.

V and J are TRBV5-1 and TRBJ2-4; D perhaps matches TRBD2 (5 bases). The CDR3 sequence is 14 residues long. Germline lookup yields CDR1 SGHRS and CDR2 YFSETQ. Between the trimmed V and J ends, which lost 5 bases and 6 bases, there was a span of 15 bases. The CDR3 is CASSLPTSINIQYF. Written as DNA, the CDR3 is TGCGCCAGCAGTTTACCAACTAGTATAAACATTCAGTACTTC.

This chain links TRBV19 with TRBJ1-2; D is possibly TRBD1 (5 bases). The germline V gene encodes CDR1 LNHDA and CDR2 SQIVND (reference sequence). This CDR3 is built from 15 residues. The V gene lost 7 bases and the J gene lost 5 bases, with 20 bases spanning the gap. This CDR3 reads CASTILGAGTYGYTF. DNA of the CDR3: TGTGCCAGTACCATCCTAGGGGCAGGCACTTATGGCTACACCTTC.

The chain uses TRBV7-9 and TRBJ2-7; TRBD2 agrees at 8 bases. This CDR3 has 15 residues. The germline V gene encodes CDR1 SEHNR and CDR2 FQNEAQ (reference sequence). Trimming at V came to 3 bases and at J to 7 bases, leaving 11 bases not matched to a gene. CDR3 in DNA: TGTGCCAGCAGCTTGGGGAGCGGGAGTCAGGAAGAGCAGTACTTC. It specifies CASSLGSGSQEEQYF.

The chain employs TRBV5-4 and TRBJ2-7; 9 bases are shared with TRBD2. Germline V CDR1 and CDR2: SGHNT, YYREEE (reference sequence). Unmatched junction bases numbered 10, after V lost 4 bases and J lost 5 bases. This CDR3 contains 15 residues. The CDR3 DNA sequence: TGTGCCAGCAGCGCGGGGGGGCGGGGTTTCGACGAGCAGTACTTC. Translating gives CASSAGGRGFDEQYF. The complete variable domain, with remaining parts taken from reference TRBV5-4 and TRBJ2-7, reads ETGVTQSPTHLIKTRGQQVTLRCSSQSGHNTVSWYQQALGQGPQFIFQYYREEENGRGNFPPRFSGLQFPNYSSELNVNALELDDSALYLCASSAGGRGFDEQYFGPGTRLTVT.

This clone was seen only a few times. The rearrangement links TRBV7-8 to TRBJ2-5; 12 positions match TRBD2. Germline V gene lookup returns CDR1 SGHVS and CDR2 FQNEAQ. The CDR3 covers 17 residues. J gave up 4 bases and V 7 bases, and 13 bases lay outside the gene matches. The CDR3 protein is CASIGEASGRGRETQYF. The CDR3 coding sequence is TGTGCCAGCATCGGGGAGGCTAGCGGGAGGGGGCGAGAGACCCAGTACTTC. Combining the CDR3 with reference TRBV7-8 and TRBJ2-5 gives the whole variable domain GAGVSQSPRYKVAKRGQDVALRCDPISGHVSLFWYQQALGQGPEFLTYFQNEAQLDKSGLPSDRFFAERPEGSVSTLKIQRTQQEDSAVYLCASIGEASGRGRETQYFGPGTRLLVL.

The V call is TRBV12-5, the J call TRBJ2-7; the match to TRBD2 covers 7 bases. The CDR3 covers 13 residues. J gave up 3 bases and V 7 bases, and 6 bases lay outside the gene matches. CDR1 LGHNT and CDR2 FRNRAP come from the germline V gene. CDR3 in amino acids: CASAFGGSYEQYF. CDR3 coding DNA: TGTGCTAGTGCCTTTGGCGGGAGCTACGAGCAGTACTTC.

V is TRBV27 and J is TRBJ2-1; 8 nucleotides align to TRBD1. The CDR3 is 15 amino acids. V lost 5 bases and J lost 6; bases outside the gene matches: 9. Germline V gene data show CDR1 as MNHEY and CDR2 as SMNVEV (reference sequence). CDR3 protein: CASSPRTGIGNEQFF. CDR3 DNA sequence: TGTGCCAGCAGTCCGCGGACAGGGATAGGCAATGAGCAGTTCTTC.

The DNA for the CDR3 is TGTGCCAGCAGCCAAACGGGATCCTGGACTAATGAAAAACTGTTTTTT. Amino acids: CASSQTGSWTNEKLFF. The chain links TRBV4-2 to TRBJ1-4, with D uncertain. Trimming took 2 bases from V and 2 from J, leaving 12 bases between them. The germline CDR1 and CDR2 sequences are LGHNA and YNFKEQ. This CDR3 has 16 amino acids.

J is TRBJ2-3 and V is TRBV11-3; D is unresolved. The CDR3 length is 12 residues. Trimming cost V 0 bases and J 2 bases, with 0 bases left between them. The V gene's germline CDR1 is SGHNT and CDR2 YENEEA. CDR3 loop: CASSLDTDTQYF. CDR3 sequence (DNA): TGTGCCAGCAGCTTAGACACAGATACGCAGTATTTT.

This clone was observed once. The rearrangement uses TRBV27 and TRBJ1-2, with D unclear. V lost 2 bases, J lost 4 bases, and 8 bases lay in between. This CDR3 has 13 amino acids. CDR1 MNHEY and CDR2 SMNVEV come from the germline V gene (reference sequence). The CDR3 DNA reads TGTGCCAGCAGTTTAGGGGAAACCTATGGCTACACCTTC. It codes for CASSLGETYGYTF.

This clone occurred once. The chain carries TRBV9 and TRBJ2-5; 10 bases line up with TRBD1. Germline assignment: CDR1 SGDLS and CDR2 YYNGEE. V shed 0 bases and J 2 bases; nucleotides not matched to a gene: 4. The CDR3 covers 16 residues. The CDR3 loop reads CASSVGTGGGQETQYF. The DNA of the CDR3 is TGTGCCAGCAGCGTAGGGACAGGGGGTGGGCAAGAGACCCAGTACTTC.

The V and J genes are TRBV27 and TRBJ2-3; D not resolved. CDR3 length: 14 residues. Germline lookup yields CDR1 MNHEY and CDR2 SMNVEV (reference sequence). V shed 2 bases and J shed 2 bases, with 8 bases lying between them. CDR3 loop: CASSLVPVTDTQYF. CDR3 DNA sequence: TGTGCCAGCAGTTTAGTTCCGGTCACAGATACGCAGTATTTT.

The chain is built from TRBV29-1 and TRBJ1-2, with 7 positions matching TRBD1. The CDR3 spans 13 residues. Germline loops: CDR1 SQVTM, CDR2 ANQGSEA. V trimming: 6 bases; J trimming: 1 base; junction bases outside the gene matches: 5. The CDR3 nucleotides are TGCAGCGTAACAACAGGGGTTAACTATGGCTACACCTTC. This translates into CSVTTGVNYGYTF.

V is TRBV27 and J is TRBJ2-3; D is possibly TRBD1 or TRBD2 (7 bases each). Per germline, CDR1 MNHEY and CDR2 SMNVEV (reference sequence). The CDR3 consists of 15 residues. Trimming shortened V by 5 bases and J by 5 bases, and 17 bases separated the two germline ends. CDR3 in DNA: TGTGCCAGCAGTCCAGGGGGAGGGTGGGTAGATACGCAGTATTTT. As protein: CASSPGGGWVDTQYF.

The chain employs TRBV5-1 and TRBJ2-5, with 14 bases identical to TRBD2. The CDR3 contains 17 residues. The J segment lost 5 bases and the V segment lost 0 bases, leaving 6 bases of the junction unmatched. Germline CDR1 and CDR2: SGHRS and YFSETQ. The CDR3 DNA sequence: TGCGCCAGCAGCTTGGGACTAGCGGGAGGGCCCGAGGAGACCCAGTACTTC. This gives the protein CASSLGLAGGPEETQYF.

V is TRBV11-2 and J is TRBJ2-2; D gene uncertain. The V end was cut by 6 bases, the J end by 0 bases, with 14 bases between. There are 16 residues in the CDR3. Germline CDR1 is SGHAT and CDR2 is FQNNGV. CDR3 sequence: CASREARKANTGELFF. The CDR3, as DNA: TGTGCCAGCAGAGAGGCTAGAAAGGCGAACACCGGGGAGCTGTTTTTT.

The rearrangement joins TRBV18 to TRBJ1-2, with D uncertain. Between the trimmed V and J ends, which lost 6 bases and 4 bases, there was a span of 12 bases. CDR1 and CDR2 (germline): KGHSH, LQKENI. The length of the CDR3 is 13 residues. The CDR3, as DNA: TGTGCCAGCTCCGCTTCAGAACCCTATGGCTACACCTTC. Protein: CASSASEPYGYTF.

This sequence joins TRBV4-1 and TRBJ2-5; no clear D. The CDR3 length is 15 residues. The V and J ends lost 1 base and 5 bases respectively, with 14 bases between them. Germline V gene data show CDR1 as MGHRA and CDR2 as YSYEKL. Here the CDR3 reads CASSQASPGLETQYF. The CDR3 nucleotides read TGCGCCAGCAGCCAAGCAAGTCCGGGTCTGGAGACCCAGTACTTC.

This clone was counted a single time. The J gene is TRBJ2-3, the V gene TRBV7-2; TRBD1 or TRBD2 may be the D gene (5 bases each). The CDR3 runs to 14 residues. The V gene's germline CDR1 is SGHTA and CDR2 FQGNSA. V was shortened by 5 bases and J by 1 base, with 10 bases between the two germline ends. DNA for the CDR3: TGTGCCAGCAGCAGCGGACACGGCACAGATACGCAGTATTTT. This translates into CASSSGHGTDTQYF.

By sample fraction, this clone is medium-sized (0.01 to 0.1%). This chain uses TRBV2 with TRBJ1-5; a possible D gene is TRBD1 (5 bases). CDR1 and CDR2 from the germline V gene are SNHLY and FYNNEI. This CDR3 is 15 amino acids long. Trimming removed 3 bases from V and 0 bases from J, with 9 bases in between. The CDR3 nucleotides are TGTGCCAGCAGTGAGGGGCCCTATAGCAATCAGCCCCAGCATTTT. This encodes CASSEGPYSNQPQHF.

This chain links TRBV12-2 with TRBJ2-1. TRBV12-2 is a pseudogene. The CDR3 runs 16 residues. CDR3 loop: CASRGRGGKGYNEQFF. The CDR3 DNA follows: TGTGCAAGTAGAGGCAGGGGCGGGAAAGGCTACAATGAGCAGTTCTTC.

This clone showed up just a few times. This sequence joins TRBV5-4 and TRBJ2-1; 13 bases are a match to TRBD2. In germline, CDR1 is SGHNT, CDR2 YYREEE (reference sequence). The J segment lost 1 base and the V segment lost 1 base, leaving 2 bases of the junction unmatched. CDR3 length: 17 amino acids. The CDR3 nucleotides are TGTGCCAGCAGCTTGTCACTAGCGGGAGGGTCCTACAATGAGCAGTTCTTC. Translation gives CASSLSLAGGSYNEQFF.

The chain combines TRBV9 with TRBJ2-1; D gene uncertain. With 0 bases removed from V and 8 bases from J, the gap between germline ends came to 15 bases. The length of the CDR3 is 15 residues. The germline V gene has CDR1 SGDLS and CDR2 YYNGEE. CDR3 sequence: CASSVVSLIGDEQFF. CDR3 DNA sequence: TGTGCCAGCAGCGTAGTTAGCCTGATTGGAGATGAGCAGTTCTTC. Based on the CDR3 plus reference TRBV9 and TRBJ2-1, the full variable domain is DSGVTQTPKHLITATGQRVTLRCSPRSGDLSVYWYQQSLDQGLQFLIQYYNGEERAKGNILERFSAQQFPDLHSELNLSSLELGDSALYFCASSVVSLIGDEQFFGPGTRLTVL.